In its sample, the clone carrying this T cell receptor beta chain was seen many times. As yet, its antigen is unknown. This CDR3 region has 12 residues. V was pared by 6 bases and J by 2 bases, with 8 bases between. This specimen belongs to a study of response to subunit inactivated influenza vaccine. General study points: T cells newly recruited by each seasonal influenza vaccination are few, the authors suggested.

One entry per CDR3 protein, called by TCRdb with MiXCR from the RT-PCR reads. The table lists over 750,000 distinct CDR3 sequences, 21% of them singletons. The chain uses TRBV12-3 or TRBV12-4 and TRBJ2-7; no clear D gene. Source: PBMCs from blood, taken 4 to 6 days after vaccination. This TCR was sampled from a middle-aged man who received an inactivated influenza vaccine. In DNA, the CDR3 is TGTGCCAGCAGCCTTATTACCTACGAGCAGTACTTC. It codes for CASSLITYEQYF.